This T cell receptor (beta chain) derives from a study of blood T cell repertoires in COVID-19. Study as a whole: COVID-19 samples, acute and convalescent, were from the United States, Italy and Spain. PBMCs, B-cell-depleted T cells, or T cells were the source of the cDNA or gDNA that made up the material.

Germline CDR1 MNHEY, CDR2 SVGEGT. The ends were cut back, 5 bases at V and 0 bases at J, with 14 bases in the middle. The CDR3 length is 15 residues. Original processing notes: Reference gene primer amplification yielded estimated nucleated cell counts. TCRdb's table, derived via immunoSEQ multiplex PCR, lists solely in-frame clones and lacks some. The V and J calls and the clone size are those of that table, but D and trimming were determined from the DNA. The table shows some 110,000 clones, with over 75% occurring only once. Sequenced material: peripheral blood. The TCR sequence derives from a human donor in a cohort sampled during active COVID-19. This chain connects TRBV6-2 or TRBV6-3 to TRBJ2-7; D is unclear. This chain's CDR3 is CASSPVSQRSYEQYF. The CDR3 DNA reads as TGTGCCAGCAGTCCAGTATCTCAGCGCTCCTACGAGCAGTACTTC.